This T cell receptor (beta chain) was found in a study of blood T cells in healthy people across ages. The second PCR ran roughly 7 to 12 cycles with a sample-barcoded 5' primer and J-beta primers. Each sample yielded at least 2.5 million CDR3-containing paired-end reads. TCRdb itself ran the 5' RACE reads through MiXCR, one entry per CDR3 protein. The data show 780,000 or so distinct CDR3 sequences, about 53% seen once. CDR1 is SEHNR and CDR2 is FQNEAQ in the germline V gene (reference sequence). The V end was cut by 2 bases, the J end by 4 bases, with 11 bases between. CDR3 length equals 14 residues. As regards this clonotype: Its antigen is unknown.

Regarding the study as a whole: PBMCs went unsorted, and a conclusive naive versus antigen-experienced comparison was therefore prevented. Naive CD4+ cells and diversity were both higher in long-lived donors than in aged donors.

Extraction of total RNA produced a minimum of 5 micrograms from each sample. The chain joins TRBV7-9 to TRBJ1-2; D unclear. The sequenced sample consisted of blood. The TCR originated in a man of 80 years or more in good health. CDR3 DNA sequence: TGTGCCAGCAGCTTACTAACGGACCTCTATGGCTACACCTTC. It specifies CASSLLTDLYGYTF.